This T cell receptor (beta chain) was sequenced during a study of shared clonotypes between healthy human individuals. Every subset's genomic DNA went evenly onto several immunoSEQ plates. Authors' processing steps: Junction-only sequences without quality scores came from ImmunoSEQ, so filtering differed. The table came from immunoSEQ multiplex PCR; TCRdb's copy has only in-frame clones and leaves some out. The DNA was the basis for D and trimming; V, J and clone size are from that table. The sample records around 1.5 million clones, about 98% being singletons. CDR3 length equals 16 residues. The ends were cut back, 4 bases at V and 1 base at J, with 14 bases in the middle. The germline CDR1 and CDR2 sequences are SGHRS and YFSETQ.

The TCR sequence derives from a man younger than 40 in good health. This sequence joins TRBV5-1 and TRBJ2-2, with D perhaps matching TRBD1 or TRBD2 (5 bases each). Material for sequencing was naive CD4+ T cells sorted from blood. Subset specified: CD45RA+ positively selected. Here the CDR3 DNA reads TGCGCCAGCAGCGCCACAGGAGGAAAGAACACCGGGGAGCTGTTTTTT. This codes for CASSATGGKNTGELFF.